This T cell receptor (beta chain) was captured by sequencing in a study of T cell repertoires in ileal Crohn's disease. Per the germline V gene, CDR1 is GTSNPN and CDR2 is SVGIG (reference sequence). V lost 0 bases and J lost 6, with 15 bases in between. This CDR3 is 16 amino acids long. Included were adult ileal or ileocolonic Crohn's patients indicated for ileocolonic resection. Assay used: immunoSEQ multiplex PCR; TCRdb lists only in-frame clones, some missing. The data contain some 5,100 clones, roughly 84% of them seen just once; the ten biggest clones take up 5.4%. The sequence was collected from an adult with Crohn's disease. This chain joins TRBV30 and TRBJ1-6; D possibly corresponds to TRBD1 (6 bases). Sequenced sample: ileal tissue. CDR3 region: CAWSVGWQGSNSPLHF. CDR3 DNA sequence: TGTGCCTGGAGTGTCGGTTGGCAGGGGAGTAATTCACCCCTCCACTTT.